The clone carrying this TCR beta chain was seen only a few times. The gene names given are mouse names. Sequencing ends 4 residues short of the CDR3 end; the germline J gene provides the rest. Germline loops: CDR1 NSQYPW, CDR2 LRSPGD (reference sequence). The CDR3 runs 14 residues. Following extraction, RNA underwent reverse transcription to cDNA, which served as the sequencing template. Method: immunoSEQ multiplex PCR; TCRdb's copy keeps in-frame clones and lacks some. The specimen gives more than 250,000 clones without singletons; the ten biggest hold more than 0.95%. These data are taken from a study of CD8+ T cells in alopecia areata. The study sorted pooled cutaneous lymph node cells by CD4, CD8alpha, NKG2D, NKG2ACE and other markers.

This TCR derives from a C3H/HeJ mouse with alopecia areata. Strain haplotype at MHC: H2-k. The chain employs TRBV1 and TRBJ1-1, with D possibly matching TRBD1 (6 bases). The sample comprised CD4+ T cells sorted from a lymph node. The covered CDR3 bases are TGCACCTGCAGTGCAGGGAGGGACATAACA. Protein: CTCSAGRDIT. The CDR3, in full, reads CTCSAGRDITEVFF.